This is a list of T cell receptor beta chains from one sample in a study of blood T cell repertoires in COVID-19. Assay used: immunoSEQ multiplex PCR; TCRdb lists only in-frame clones, some missing. The sample holds 360,000 or so clones, 85% to 90% seen once. Sequenced: PBMCs or T cells enriched from blood (not recorded which). These receptors were obtained from a woman younger than 45 who had recovered from COVID-19. Both conserved end residues are part of each CDR3. The D gene is left open where the match is weak. Size tells how often a clone was seen (once, few, many) or the class of an expanded clone, and some rows leave it out.

>TRBV9|TRBJ1-5|TRBD1|NA
TGTGCCAGCAGCCCCAGGACAGGGGGCCATCAGCCCCAGCATTTT
CASSPRTGGHQPQHF
>TRBV27|TRBJ1-2|NA|few
TGTGCCAGCAGTTTATCGGGGGGGTACGGTTCCTTCTATGGCTACACCTTC
CASSLSGGYGSFYGYTF
>TRBV29-1|TRBJ2-7|NA|once
TGCAGCGTTGAAGTGGACACCCCCTACGAGCAGTACTTC
CSVEVDTPYEQYF
>TRBV3-1/TRBV3-2|TRBJ2-1|TRBD1|once
TGTGCCAGCAGCCGACAGGGGGCACAGACAGGCAATGAGCAGTTCTTC
CASSRQGAQTGNEQFF
>TRBV6-6|TRBJ1-4|NA|NA
TGTGCCGTCCATGGGGGGTCGGAACTGTTTTTT
CAVHGGSELFF
>TRBV7-8|TRBJ2-7|NA|NA
TGTGCCAGCAGCCCCAGGGTACAGGGGGGGACCTACGAGCAGTACTTC
CASSPRVQGGTYEQYF
>TRBV18|TRBJ1-6|NA|NA
TGTGCCAGCTCACCAAGCAGGGCTCTTTATAATTCACCCCTCCACTTT
CASSPSRALYNSPLHF
>TRBV6-5|TRBJ1-1|TRBD1|many
TGTGCCAGCAGACGTCCGACAGGGACAGCTTTCTTT
CASRRPTGTAFF
>TRBV3-1/TRBV3-2|TRBJ2-3|TRBD2|NA
TGTGCCAGCAGCCTGCGGGAGCGTCCTCGCACAGATACGCAGTATTTT
CASSLRERPRTDTQYF
>TRBV30|TRBJ2-3|TRBD2|NA
TGTGCCTGGAGTAGACAGCGGGGATTGGGGGCAGATACGCAGTATTTT
CAWSRQRGLGADTQYF
>TRBV2|TRBJ1-1|NA|NA
TGTGCCAGAATCAGGGATTTGGACACTGAAGCTTTCTTT
CARIRDLDTEAFF
>TRBV4-2|TRBJ1-6|TRBD1|NA
TGTGCCAGCAGCCAAGACGGGACAGATAATTCACCCCTCCACTTT
CASSQDGTDNSPLHF
>TRBV2|TRBJ1-2|TRBD1|NA
TGTGCCAGCAGTGAAGAGGGACAGCTTTATGGCTACACCTTC
CASSEEGQLYGYTF
>TRBV18|TRBJ1-5|NA|NA
TGTGCCAGCTCCGATAACCGGGACGGACTAACTCAGCCCCAGCATTTT
CASSDNRDGLTQPQHF
>TRBV19|TRBJ2-5|TRBD2|few
TGTGCCAGTAGTATAGATCTAGCGGGAGGAATTGTGACCCAGTACTTC
CASSIDLAGGIVTQYF
>TRBV3-1/TRBV3-2|TRBJ1-2|NA|once
TGTGCCAGCAGCCCGGTTGGGGCCTACTATGGCTACACCTTC
CASSPVGAYYGYTF
>TRBV7-2|TRBJ1-6|TRBD1|NA
TGTGCCAGCAGGGCGACAGGGGGTGCTCTGAGCTCCTATAATTCACCCCTCCACTTT
CASRATGGALSSYNSPLHF
>TRBV5-6|TRBJ2-1|NA|NA
TGTGCCAGCAGCTTGCCCTCCGCGGTATTCGACAGGCCCTTCAATGAGCAGTTCTTC
CASSLPSAVFDRPFNEQFF
>TRBV27|TRBJ1-5|NA|NA
TGTGCCAGCAGTTACGGGTGGGGCAATCAGCCCCAGCATTTT
CASSYGWGNQPQHF
>TRBV18|TRBJ2-2|TRBD1|NA
TGTGCCAGCTCCTCGACAGGGGGCGCCGGGGTGAACACCGGGGAGCTGTTTTTT
CASSSTGGAGVNTGELFF
>TRBV10-1|TRBJ2-2|NA|NA
TGCGCCAGCCAGGAGGGTTACACCGGGGAGCTGTTTTTT
CASQEGYTGELFF
>TRBV30|TRBJ2-1|NA|NA
TGTGCCTGGAGTGTACGGGGTGAGCAGTTCTTC
CAWSVRGEQFF
>TRBV18|TRBJ2-2|NA|NA
TGTGCCAGCTCACCCGCGGACTGGACCAACACCGGGGAGCTGTTTTTT
CASSPADWTNTGELFF
>TRBV6-5|TRBJ1-1|NA|NA
TGTGCCAGCAGTTACTTGGGCAGGGAGAACACTGAAGCTTTCTTT
CASSYLGRENTEAFF
>TRBV19|TRBJ1-5|NA|NA
TGTGCCAGTAGTATACACAGGGCTAGCAATCAGCCCCAGCATTTT
CASSIHRASNQPQHF
>TRBV29-1|TRBJ1-1|NA|few
TGCAGCGTTGAGGTGGGTAGGGGTGCCACTGAAGCTTTCTTT
CSVEVGRGATEAFF
>TRBV6-4|TRBJ2-5|TRBD2|NA
TGTGCCAGCAGTGCTCTAGCGGGGGACCAAGAGACCCAGTACTTC
CASSALAGDQETQYF
>TRBV7-2|TRBJ2-5|NA|NA
TGTGCCAGCAGCCTCTCTCCCCTGGGCCTGGAGACCCAGTACTTC
CASSLSPLGLETQYF
>TRBV18|TRBJ2-2|NA|NA
TGTGCCAGCTCACCGGGAACAGGGACCGGGGAGCTGTTTTTT
CASSPGTGTGELFF
>TRBV4-2|TRBJ2-7|NA|NA
TGTGCCAGCAGCCAAGGGGGGGGCGGACTGGCGGCGTACGAGCAGTACTTC
CASSQGGGGLAAYEQYF
>TRBV3-1/TRBV3-2|TRBJ1-6|NA|NA
TGTGCCACCACCGCAGGGCCGCAGGGGAGCTCCTATAATTCACCCCTCCACTTT
CATTAGPQGSSYNSPLHF
>TRBV18|TRBJ1-2|TRBD1|NA
TGTGCCAGCTCACCGGACAGGGGCGATGGCTACACCTTC
CASSPDRGDGYTF
>TRBV30|TRBJ1-1|NA|NA
TGTGCCTGGAGTGTAGTCCGGGGGTCTGAAGCTTTCTTT
CAWSVVRGSEAFF
>TRBV7-3|TRBJ2-1|TRBD2|NA
TGTGCCAGCAGCTTAATGTTCGGCGGGAGGAACGGAAATGAGCAGTTCTTC
CASSLMFGGRNGNEQFF
>TRBV5-6|TRBJ1-5|TRBD1|NA
TGTGCCAGCAGCCTGGATGGACAGGGCATTGGCAATCAGCCCCAGCATTTT
CASSLDGQGIGNQPQHF
>TRBV24-1|TRBJ2-1|TRBD1|few
TGTGCCACCGGAGGGACAGGGGGAAACAATGAGCAGTTCTTC
CATGGTGGNNEQFF
>TRBV25-1|TRBJ1-1|NA|NA
TGTGCCAGCAGTGAGGGGGGGGTTCAGGGGAACACTGAAGCTTTCTTT
CASSEGGVQGNTEAFF
>TRBV11-3|TRBJ2-1|TRBD2|once
TGTGCCAGCAGCTCACCCCGGAGTAGCGGGTTTGACAATGAGCAGTTCTTC
CASSSPRSSGFDNEQFF
>TRBV13|TRBJ1-6|TRBD1|once
TGTGCCAGCAGCTTAGGGTCCAGGGGGCTTTCACCCCTCCACTTT
CASSLGSRGLSPLHF
>TRBV7-3|TRBJ2-5|TRBD2|NA
TGTGCCAGCAGCTCCCGGGGACTAGCGGCACAAGAGACCCAGTACTTC
CASSSRGLAAQETQYF
>TRBV18|TRBJ1-5|NA|NA
TGTGCCAGCTCACCGGGTCAGGCGGGTCAGCCCCAGCATTTT
CASSPGQAGQPQHF